This TCR beta chain emerged from a study of blood T cell repertoires in COVID-19. Overall study: There were acute and convalescent COVID-19 samples, and they came from the United States, Italy and Spain. The analysed material was cDNA or gDNA that came from T cells, B-cell-depleted T cells, or PBMCs.

Ages ranged from about 18 to 100 years, with residence in more than 20 US areas. Cohort 3 recovered donors had two negative PCRs, clearance, or symptom resolution. This CDR3 comprises 16 residues. Germline V gene data show CDR1 as SGHAT and CDR2 as FQDESV (reference sequence). Deletions cut 5 bases from V and 6 bases from J, with 19 bases between. The method was immunoSEQ multiplex PCR; TCRdb's version includes in-frame clones alone and lacks a portion of them. The sample includes 350,000 or so clones, 92% of them seen just once. This TCR derives from a young woman who had recovered from COVID-19. The chain couples TRBV11-1 to TRBJ2-2, with TRBD2 as a possible D gene (6 bases). The specimen sequenced was PBMCs or T cells enriched from blood (not recorded which). CDR3 DNA sequence: TGTGCCAGCAGCGCCCTCTCTTATAGCGGTTCCGGGGAGCTGTTTTTT. Translated: CASSALSYSGSGELFF.